These 28 T cell receptor beta chains originate from one sample sequenced in a study of cytomegalovirus exposure and HLA in healthy donors. Primers for the PCR totalled 60 Vbeta and 13 Jbeta. Repertoires were generated with immunoSEQ multiplex PCR, while TCRdb's copy carries only in-frame clones and drops some. The sample contains about 120,000 clones, around 83% of which appear only once. The sequenced sample consisted of PBMCs. The receptors were sampled from a man aged 30-40 years in good health and CMV-seropositive.

This clone was counted once. For the CDR3, the DNA is TGTGCCATCAGTGTTTCCAGGGGGGTTTCTGGGGCCAACGTCCTGACTTTC. Amino acids: CAISVSRGVSGANVLTF. The chain links TRBV10-3 to TRBJ2-6, with a tentative D call TRBD1 (7 bases). The CDR3 contains 17 residues. Germline V gene data show CDR1 as ENHRY and CDR2 as SYGVKD. With 4 bases removed from V and 1 base from J, the gap between germline ends came to 14 bases.

The chain has TRBV5-1 and TRBJ2-7; possible D gene TRBD2, 5 bases. CDR1 is SGHRS and CDR2 is YFSETQ in the germline V gene. Trimming removed 5 bases from V and 4 bases from J, with 16 bases in between. The CDR3 spans 14 residues. CDR3 sequence reads: CASSPGGAEYEQYF. CDR3 sequence (DNA): TGCGCCAGCAGTCCCGGAGGAGCCGAGTACGAGCAGTACTTC. The full variable domain, its missing parts supplied by reference TRBV5-1 and TRBJ2-7, is KAGVTQTPRYLIKTRGQQVTLSCSPISGHRSVSWYQQTPGQGLQFLFEYFSETQRNKGNFPGRFSGRQFSNSRSEMNVSTLELGDSALYLCASSPGGAEYEQYFGPGTRLTVT.

This clone was seen more than once but under ten times. The V gene is TRBV13, the J gene TRBJ2-5, with 11 bases aligning to TRBD2. Germline values: CDR1 PRHDT, CDR2 FYEKMQ (reference sequence). The V gene end was trimmed by 2 bases and the J gene end by 0 bases; junction bases not matched to a gene: 2. The CDR3 totals 16 residues. CDR3 residues: CASSLRLAGYQETQYF. The DNA of the CDR3 is TGTGCCAGCAGCTTAAGACTAGCGGGATACCAAGAGACCCAGTACTTC.

The CDR3 DNA is TGCGCCAGCATCGGAGCGGGGGGGGTCGGTGAGCAGTTCTTC. Its translation: CASIGAGGVGEQFF. This sequence joins TRBV10-2 and TRBJ2-1; 10 bases line up with TRBD2. The germline CDR1 and CDR2 sequences are WSHSY and SAAADI. Germline trimming cut 7 bases from V and 9 bases from J; bases unmatched to any gene: 9. This CDR3 contains 14 residues.

The chain uses TRBV5-6 and TRBJ2-5; TRBD1 agrees at 9 bases. Germline loops: CDR1 SGHDT, CDR2 YYEEEE. J was trimmed by 5 bases and V by 4 bases; bases with no gene match: 12. This CDR3 spans 16 amino acids. CDR3 nucleotides: TGTGCCAGCAGCCCGATTGCGACAGGGGGTAGGGAGACCCAGTACTTC. Translated: CASSPIATGGRETQYF.

The chain joins TRBV2 to TRBJ1-2; maybe TRBD1 (6 bases). Germline CDR1 reads SNHLY; CDR2 reads FYNNEI. This CDR3 has 13 amino acids. The V end lost 6 bases, the J end lost 8 bases, and 16 bases lay between the germline ends. The CDR3: CASRILQGFGYTF. CDR3 bases: TGTGCCAGCAGAATACTACAGGGATTCGGCTACACCTTC.

This rearrangement joins TRBV18 to TRBJ2-5; 12 nucleotides line up with TRBD2. CDR3 length equals 18 residues. CDR1 KGHSH and CDR2 LQKENI come from the germline V gene. The ends lost 5 bases at V and 2 bases at J; junction bases unmatched: 12. CDR3: CASSSPSGRASVQETQYF. CDR3 in DNA: TGTGCCAGCTCATCTCCTAGCGGGAGGGCCTCCGTACAAGAGACCCAGTACTTC.

The chain combines TRBV19 with TRBJ2-2; D may be TRBD1 (5 bases). Germline CDR1 LNHDA, CDR2 SQIVND (reference sequence). This CDR3 contains 16 residues. Deletions cut 1 base from V and 5 bases from J, with 14 bases between. Written as DNA, the CDR3 is TGTGCCAGTAGTATAGGGGCAGGGTCGCAAACCGGGGAGCTGTTTTTT. Amino acid sequence: CASSIGAGSQTGELFF. The complete variable domain, with remaining parts taken from reference TRBV19 and TRBJ2-2, reads DGGITQSPKYLFRKEGQNVTLSCEQNLNHDAMYWYRQDPGQGLRLIYYSQIVNDFQKGDIAEGYSVSREKKESFPLTVTSAQKNPTAFYLCASSIGAGSQTGELFFGEGSRLTVL.

The gene calls are TRBV10-3 and TRBJ2-2; D call uncertain. Germline CDR1 ENHRY, CDR2 SYGVKD. Between the trimmed V and J ends, which lost 3 bases and 6 bases, there was a span of 17 bases. CDR3 length: 16 amino acids. The CDR3 nucleotides read TGTGCCATCAGTGATCCCGATGTCTCAAAGCCCGGGGAGCTGTTTTTT. Amino acid sequence: CAISDPDVSKPGELFF.

The chain couples TRBV5-6 to TRBJ2-3; the match to TRBD2 covers 10 bases. CDR1 SGHDT and CDR2 YYEEEE come from the germline V gene. There are 16 residues in the CDR3. V was pared by 1 base and J by 0 bases, with 2 bases of the junction left unmatched. The CDR3 nucleotides are TGTGCCAGCAGCTTGAAACTAGCGGGAAGCACAGATACGCAGTATTTT. Residues: CASSLKLAGSTDTQYF.

In its sample, this clone was seen once. The chain employs TRBV5-6 and TRBJ2-1; perhaps TRBD1 as D (8 bases). There are 15 residues in the CDR3. The V end was cut by 3 bases, the J end by 9 bases, with 19 bases between. Germline CDR1 and CDR2: SGHDT and YYEEEE. CDR3 sequence reads: CASSSAITGGGEQFF. The CDR3, as DNA: TGTGCCAGCAGCTCAGCCATAACAGGGGGGGGTGAGCAGTTCTTC.

The rearrangement uses TRBV15 and TRBJ1-4; weak D call: TRBD1 (6 bases). This CDR3 comprises 16 residues. The germline V gene has CDR1 LNHNV and CDR2 YYDKDF (reference sequence). V was trimmed by 8 bases and J by 0 bases, leaving 16 bases between them. CDR3 DNA: TGTGCCACCGGAATCGGGGGGGCGTCAACTAATGAAAAACTGTTTTTT. Translated, it gives CATGIGGASTNEKLFF.

This clone was seen just once. CDR3 nucleotide sequence: TGTGCCAGCAGACGACCACGAGGGGGTATGGCTGAAGCTTTCTTT. Translating it yields CASRRPRGGMAEAFF. The chain recombines TRBV6-5 with TRBJ1-1; D is possibly TRBD1 (6 bases). Germline-derived CDR1 and CDR2 are MNHEY and SVGAGI. V gave up 6 bases and J gave up 6 bases, with 20 bases separating them. The CDR3 length is 15 residues.

This chain joins TRBV9 and TRBJ1-5; a possible D gene is TRBD1 (5 bases). V lost 0 bases to trimming and J lost 0 bases, with 16 bases between them. This CDR3 has 18 amino acids. Germline V lookup: CDR1 SGDLS, CDR2 YYNGEE. The CDR3 bases are TGTGCCAGCAGCGTAGTAAAGGCGACAGCTTATAGCAATCAGCCCCAGCATTTT. As protein: CASSVVKATAYSNQPQHF.

This sequence joins TRBV5-1 and TRBJ2-1; the match to TRBD2 covers 8 bases. V lost 2 bases, J lost 2 bases, and 3 bases stayed unmatched. CDR1 is SGHRS, CDR2 YFSETQ, per germline. This CDR3 contains 15 residues. This CDR3 is CASSFAGGAYNEQFF. CDR3 in DNA: TGCGCCAGCAGCTTTGCCGGGGGGGCCTACAATGAGCAGTTCTTC.

The rearrangement links TRBV5-6 to TRBJ1-2; TRBD1 matches 7 bases. This CDR3 has 13 amino acids. Unmatched junction bases numbered 4, after V lost 3 bases and J lost 5 bases. Germline values: CDR1 SGHDT, CDR2 YYEEEE. As DNA, the CDR3 is TGTGCCAGCAGCTCCGACAGGGAATATGGCTACACCTTC. This encodes CASSSDREYGYTF.

V and J are TRBV10-3 and TRBJ2-5, with 7 bases that match TRBD1. This CDR3 contains 15 residues. Trimming removed 3 bases from V and 5 bases from J; junction bases left unmatched: 9. The germline CDR1 and CDR2 sequences are ENHRY and SYGVKD. The CDR3 spells CAISDRQGYGETQYF. The CDR3 nucleotides are TGTGCCATCAGTGACAGACAGGGATATGGCGAGACCCAGTACTTC.

The genes are TRBV4-1 and TRBJ1-4, with 9 bases that match TRBD1. Per the germline V gene, CDR1 is MGHRA and CDR2 is YSYEKL. The CDR3 has 16 residues. V dropped 7 bases and J dropped 4; count of bases not matched to a gene: 10. CDR3 coding DNA: TGCGCCAGCACCCTTCTAGGGACAGGGAGTAATGAAAAACTGTTTTTT. It yields the protein CASTLLGTGSNEKLFF.

Turning to this clone: One junction end disagrees with the germline gene, perhaps due to a read error. V gene TRBV28 combines with J gene TRBJ1-4; D is undetermined. This CDR3 has 14 residues. Germline CDR1 is MDHEN and CDR2 is SYDVKM. CDR3 sequence: CASRLSRPGEKLFF. The CDR3 nucleotides are TGTGCCAGCAGATTATCTCGACCGGGTGAAAAACTGTTTTTT.

This clone was detected only a few times. V and J are TRBV19 and TRBJ1-5; D might be TRBD1 (6 bases). The germline V gene encodes CDR1 LNHDA and CDR2 SQIVND (reference sequence). This CDR3 contains 16 residues. V gave up 3 bases and J gave up 7 bases, with 19 bases separating them. The CDR3 DNA reads TGTGCCAGTAGTATCTGGTGGGGCAGGGGCAGCCAGCCCCAGCATTTT. This encodes CASSIWWGRGSQPQHF.

V is TRBV6-1 and J is TRBJ1-2; 10 nucleotides match TRBD1. This CDR3 has 15 amino acids. The J segment lost 2 bases and the V segment lost 5 bases, leaving 5 bases of the junction unmatched. Germline assignment: CDR1 MNHNS and CDR2 SASEGT. The CDR3 protein is CASSSLGQGNYGYTF. CDR3 nucleotides: TGTGCCAGCAGTTCCCTGGGACAGGGGAACTATGGCTACACCTTC.

The chain recombines TRBV10-3 with TRBJ1-5; D might be TRBD1 (6 bases). This CDR3 has 15 residues. The ends were cut back, 5 bases at V and 0 bases at J, with 11 bases in the middle. Germline values: CDR1 ENHRY, CDR2 SYGVKD. The CDR3 loop reads CAISRDKYSNQPQHF. CDR3 nucleotide sequence: TGTGCCATCAGTCGGGACAAATATAGCAATCAGCCCCAGCATTTT.

J is TRBJ2-7 and V is TRBV9, with D possibly being TRBD2 (7 bases). From germline, CDR1 is SGDLS and CDR2 YYNGEE. Trimming removed 0 bases at V and 3 bases at J, with 22 bases between. The CDR3 covers 18 residues. The CDR3 spells CASSVGRGTPRSNYEQYF. CDR3 coding DNA: TGTGCCAGCAGCGTAGGGCGGGGGACACCGCGATCCAACTACGAGCAGTACTTC.

This clone has just one count. The rearrangement joins TRBV5-1 to TRBJ2-5; a possible D gene is TRBD1 (7 bases). The CDR3 loop spans 15 amino acids. Trimming cost V 4 bases and J 4 bases, with 17 bases left between them. Germline V CDR1 and CDR2: SGHRS, YFSETQ. The CDR3 DNA is TGCGCCAGCAGCCCAGGGGGGCAGGGCGGAGAGACCCAGTACTTC. It is translated as CASSPGGQGGETQYF.

The chain employs TRBV19 and TRBJ2-1; TRBD1 agrees at 8 bases. Looked up from germline, CDR1 is LNHDA and CDR2 is SQIVND (reference sequence). CDR3 size: 13 residues. V was pared by 4 bases and J by 9 bases, with 5 bases of the junction left unmatched. This CDR3 is CASSTTGGAEQFF. The DNA for the CDR3 is TGTGCCAGTAGTACCACAGGGGGTGCTGAGCAGTTCTTC.

The chain couples TRBV18 to TRBJ2-5; D is perhaps TRBD1 (5 bases). The CDR3 loop spans 15 amino acids. CDR1 KGHSH and CDR2 LQKENI come from the germline V gene. Trimming removed 6 bases at V and 5 bases at J, with 19 bases between. In DNA, the CDR3 is TGTGCCAGCTCCCCCAGGGCCATCGCCGCGGAGACCCAGTACTTC. Translated, it gives CASSPRAIAAETQYF.

This clone has a handful of counts. V usage is TRBV2 and J usage is TRBJ2-5; maybe TRBD1 (5 bases). This CDR3 is 13 amino acids long. CDR1 and CDR2 from the germline V gene are SNHLY and FYNNEI. The V end was cut by 6 bases, the J end by 7 bases, with 15 bases between. The CDR3 coding sequence is TGTGCCAGCAGGCGGCCATTCCAGGGGACCCAGTACTTC. Translating gives CASRRPFQGTQYF.

Concerning this clone itself: Distinct nucleotide sequences in the sample also encode this CDR3. The rearrangement uses TRBV18 and TRBJ1-2, with TRBD1 matching 9 bases. Germline lookup yields CDR1 KGHSH and CDR2 LQKENI. The CDR3 contains 14 residues. V dropped 3 bases and J dropped 7; count of bases not matched to a gene: 6. The CDR3: CASSPRGTGSGYTF. DNA for the CDR3: TGTGCCAGCTCACCCAGGGGGACAGGGTCTGGCTACACCTTC.